This T cell receptor (beta chain) was captured in a study of blood T cells in healthy people across ages. Isolation recovered at least 6 million PBMCs from every sample. Primed by a sample-barcoded 5' primer and a J-beta primer mix, a second PCR proceeded for about 6 to 12 cycles. Tagging of each cDNA molecule was performed by a template-switch adaptor with 12 random nucleotides. TCRdb analysed the 5' RACE reads with MiXCR anew, one entry per CDR3 protein. The data show about a million distinct CDR3 sequences, with roughly half seen just once and 20% to 25% held by the top ten. The V and J ends lost 4 bases and 10 bases respectively, with 16 bases between them. Germline CDR1 reads SNHLY; CDR2 reads FYNNEI. The CDR3 sequence is 14 residues long.

The sequence was collected from a woman aged 60-75 years in good health. Sequenced input: blood. The chain is built from TRBV2 and TRBJ1-4, with D unclear. CDR3 amino acids: CASSALSGVGKLFF. The CDR3 nucleotides read TGTGCCAGCAGTGCCCTGAGCGGGGTTGGAAAACTGTTTTTT.